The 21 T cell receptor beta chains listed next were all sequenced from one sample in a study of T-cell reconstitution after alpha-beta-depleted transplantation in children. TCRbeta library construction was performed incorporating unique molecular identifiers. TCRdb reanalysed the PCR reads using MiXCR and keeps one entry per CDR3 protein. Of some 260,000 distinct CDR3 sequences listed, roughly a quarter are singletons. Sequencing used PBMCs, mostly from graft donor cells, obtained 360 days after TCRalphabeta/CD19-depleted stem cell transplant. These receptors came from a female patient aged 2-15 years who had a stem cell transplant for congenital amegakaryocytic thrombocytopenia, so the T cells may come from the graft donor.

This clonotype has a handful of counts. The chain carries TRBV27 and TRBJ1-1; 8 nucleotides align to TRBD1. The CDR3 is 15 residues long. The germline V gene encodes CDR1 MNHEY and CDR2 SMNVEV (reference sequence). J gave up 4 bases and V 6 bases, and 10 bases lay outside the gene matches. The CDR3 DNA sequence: TGTGCCAGCAGCAATCGACAGGGGTTCACCACTGAAGCTTTCTTT. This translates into CASSNRQGFTTEAFF.

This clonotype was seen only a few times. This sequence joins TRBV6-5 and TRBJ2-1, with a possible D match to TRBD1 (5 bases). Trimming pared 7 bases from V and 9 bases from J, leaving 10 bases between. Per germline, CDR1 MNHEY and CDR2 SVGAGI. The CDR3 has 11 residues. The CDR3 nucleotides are TGTGCCAGCACCCAGGGTGGTGAGCAGTTCTTC. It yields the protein CASTQGGEQFF.

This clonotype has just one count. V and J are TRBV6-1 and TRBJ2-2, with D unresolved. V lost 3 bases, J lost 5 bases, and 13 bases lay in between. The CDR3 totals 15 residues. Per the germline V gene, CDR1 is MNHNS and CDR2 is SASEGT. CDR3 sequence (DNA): TGTGCCAGCAGTGAGAATAGGGTACAGACCGGGGAGCTGTTTTTT. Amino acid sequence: CASSENRVQTGELFF.

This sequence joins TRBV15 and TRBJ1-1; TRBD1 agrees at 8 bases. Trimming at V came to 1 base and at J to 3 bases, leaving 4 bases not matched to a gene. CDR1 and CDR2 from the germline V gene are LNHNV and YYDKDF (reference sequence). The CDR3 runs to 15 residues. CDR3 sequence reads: CATSRGVTGDTEAFF. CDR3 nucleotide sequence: TGTGCCACCAGCAGAGGGGTGACAGGGGACACTGAAGCTTTCTTT.

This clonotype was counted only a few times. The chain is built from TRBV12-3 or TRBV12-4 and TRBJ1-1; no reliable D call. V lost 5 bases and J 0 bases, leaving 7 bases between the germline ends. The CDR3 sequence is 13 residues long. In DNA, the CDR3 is TGTGCCAGCAGTAGCACACTGAACACTGAAGCTTTCTTT. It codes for CASSSTLNTEAFF.

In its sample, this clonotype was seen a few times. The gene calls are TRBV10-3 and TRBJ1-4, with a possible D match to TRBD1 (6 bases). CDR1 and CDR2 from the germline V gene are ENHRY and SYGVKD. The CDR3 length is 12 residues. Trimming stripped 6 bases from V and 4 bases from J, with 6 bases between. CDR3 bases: TGTGCCATCAGGGACAGTAATGAAAAACTGTTTTTT. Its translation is CAIRDSNEKLFF.

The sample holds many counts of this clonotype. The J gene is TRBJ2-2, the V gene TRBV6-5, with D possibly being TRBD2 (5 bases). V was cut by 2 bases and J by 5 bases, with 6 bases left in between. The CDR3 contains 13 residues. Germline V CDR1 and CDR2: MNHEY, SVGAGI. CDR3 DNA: TGTGCCAGCAGTTACAGGGAGACCGGGGAGCTGTTTTTT. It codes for CASSYRETGELFF.

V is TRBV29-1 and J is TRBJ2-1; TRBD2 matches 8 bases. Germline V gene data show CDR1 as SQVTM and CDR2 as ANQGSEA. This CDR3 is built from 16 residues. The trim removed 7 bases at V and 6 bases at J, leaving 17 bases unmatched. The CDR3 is CSATPYAMTSANEQFF. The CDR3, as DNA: TGCAGCGCTACCCCTTACGCAATGACTAGCGCCAATGAGCAGTTCTTC.

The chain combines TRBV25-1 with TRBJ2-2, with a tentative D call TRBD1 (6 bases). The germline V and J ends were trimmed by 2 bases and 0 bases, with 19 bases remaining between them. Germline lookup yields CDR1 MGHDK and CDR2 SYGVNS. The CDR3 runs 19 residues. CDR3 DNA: TGTGCCAGCAGTGAAGTACCGGGACACTGTTTAGCGAACACCGGGGAGCTGTTTTTT. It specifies CASSEVPGHCLANTGELFF. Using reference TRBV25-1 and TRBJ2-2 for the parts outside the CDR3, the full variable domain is EADIYQTPRYLVIGTGKKITLECSQTMGHDKMYWYQQDPGMELHLIHYSYGVNSTEKGDLSSESTVSRIRTEHFPLTLESARPSHTSQYLCASSEVPGHCLANTGELFFGEGSRLTVL.

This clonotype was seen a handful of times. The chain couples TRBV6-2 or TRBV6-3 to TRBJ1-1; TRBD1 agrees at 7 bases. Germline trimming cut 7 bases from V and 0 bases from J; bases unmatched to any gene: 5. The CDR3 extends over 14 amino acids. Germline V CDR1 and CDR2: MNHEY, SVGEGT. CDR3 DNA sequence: TGTGCCAGCAACCCGGACAGGATGAACACTGAAGCTTTCTTT. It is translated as CASNPDRMNTEAFF.

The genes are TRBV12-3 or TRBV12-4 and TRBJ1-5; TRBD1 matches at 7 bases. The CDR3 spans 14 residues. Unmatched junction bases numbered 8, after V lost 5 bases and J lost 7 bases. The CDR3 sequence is CASSPDRAAQPQHF. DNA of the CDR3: TGTGCCAGCAGTCCAGACAGGGCGGCCCAGCCCCAGCATTTT.

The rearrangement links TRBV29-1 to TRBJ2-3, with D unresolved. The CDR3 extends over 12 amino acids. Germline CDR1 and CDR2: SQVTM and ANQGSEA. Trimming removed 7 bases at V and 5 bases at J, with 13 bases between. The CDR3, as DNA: TGCAGCGCCGCTTTTGGGGAAGATACGCAGTATTTT. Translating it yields CSAAFGEDTQYF.

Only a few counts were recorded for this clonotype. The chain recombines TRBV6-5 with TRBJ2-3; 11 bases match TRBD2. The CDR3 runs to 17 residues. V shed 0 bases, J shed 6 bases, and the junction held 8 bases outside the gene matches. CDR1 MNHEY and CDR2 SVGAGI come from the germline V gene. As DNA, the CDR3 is TGTGCCAGCAGTTACTCGAGTCTAGCGGGGGGAAGGGATACGCAGTATTTT. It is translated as CASSYSSLAGGRDTQYF.

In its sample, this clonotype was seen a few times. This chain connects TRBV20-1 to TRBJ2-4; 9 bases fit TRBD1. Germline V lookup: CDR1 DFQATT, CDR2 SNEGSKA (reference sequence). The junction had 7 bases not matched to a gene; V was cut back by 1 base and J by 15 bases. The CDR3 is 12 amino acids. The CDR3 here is CSARVQDRGGYF. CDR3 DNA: TGCAGTGCTAGAGTTCAGGACAGGGGTGGGTACTTC.

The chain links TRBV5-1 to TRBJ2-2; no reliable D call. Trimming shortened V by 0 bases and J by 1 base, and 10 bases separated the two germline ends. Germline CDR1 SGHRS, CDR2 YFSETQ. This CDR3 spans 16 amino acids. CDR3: CASSLVEPRNTGELFF. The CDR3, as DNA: TGCGCCAGCAGCTTGGTTGAACCCCGGAACACCGGGGAGCTGTTTTTT.

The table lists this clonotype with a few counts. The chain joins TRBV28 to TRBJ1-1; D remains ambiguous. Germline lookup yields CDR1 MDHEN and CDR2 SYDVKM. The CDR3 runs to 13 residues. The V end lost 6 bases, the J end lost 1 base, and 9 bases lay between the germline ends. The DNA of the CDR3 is TGTGCCAGCAGGTTACAGCCGAACACTGAAGCTTTCTTT. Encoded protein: CASRLQPNTEAFF.

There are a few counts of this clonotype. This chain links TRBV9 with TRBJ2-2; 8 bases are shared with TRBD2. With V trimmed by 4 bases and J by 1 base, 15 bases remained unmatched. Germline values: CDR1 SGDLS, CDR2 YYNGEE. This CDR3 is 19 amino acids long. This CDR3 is CASSTYPAAGGRNTGELFF. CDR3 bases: TGTGCCAGCAGCACCTACCCCGCGGCGGGGGGCAGGAACACCGGGGAGCTGTTTTTT.

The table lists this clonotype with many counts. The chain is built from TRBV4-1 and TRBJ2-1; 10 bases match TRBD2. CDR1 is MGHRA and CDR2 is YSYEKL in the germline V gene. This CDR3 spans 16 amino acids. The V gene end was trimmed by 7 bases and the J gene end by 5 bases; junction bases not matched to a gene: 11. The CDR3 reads CASTFTPGLANNEQFF. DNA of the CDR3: TGCGCCAGCACCTTTACCCCGGGACTAGCGAACAATGAGCAGTTCTTC.

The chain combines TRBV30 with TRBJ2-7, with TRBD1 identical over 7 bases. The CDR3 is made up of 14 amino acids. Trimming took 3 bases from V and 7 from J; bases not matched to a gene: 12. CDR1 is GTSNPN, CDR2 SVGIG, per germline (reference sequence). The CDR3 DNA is TGTGCCTGGAGCCGGGACAGTAGTATCTGGGAGCAGTACTTC. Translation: CAWSRDSSIWEQYF.

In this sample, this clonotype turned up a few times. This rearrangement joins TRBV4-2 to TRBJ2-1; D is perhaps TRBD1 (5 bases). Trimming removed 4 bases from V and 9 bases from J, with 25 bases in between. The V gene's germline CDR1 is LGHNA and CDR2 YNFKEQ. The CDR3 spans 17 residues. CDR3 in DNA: TGTGCCAGCAGCCCGCAACTGGGGCGGACCGATAGGACTGAGCAGTTCTTC. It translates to CASSPQLGRTDRTEQFF.

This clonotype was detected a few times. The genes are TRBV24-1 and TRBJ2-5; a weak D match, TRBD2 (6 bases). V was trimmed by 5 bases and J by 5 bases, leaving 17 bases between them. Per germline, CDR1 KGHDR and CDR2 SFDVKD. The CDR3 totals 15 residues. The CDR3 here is CATSGAGPSDETQYF. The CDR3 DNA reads TGTGCCACCAGTGGGGCGGGACCGTCGGATGAGACCCAGTACTTC.